This T cell receptor (beta chain) emerged from a study of OX40 agonist ivuxolimab in advanced cancers. Concerning the study at large: The costimulatory receptor OX40 (CD134) was targeted by ivuxolimab, a fully human IgG2 agonistic monoclonal antibody. Intravenous ivuxolimab was administered to patients every 2 weeks at six dose levels: 0.01, 0.1, 0.3, 1.5, 3 and 10 mg/kg. Of the roughly 51 patients in dose escalation, 19 had hepatocellular carcinoma, roughly 15 had melanoma, 9 had renal cell carcinoma and 9 had head and neck cancer. A male proportion of roughly 80% and a mean age of approximately 61 years, ranging from 23 to 79, were recorded for the dose-escalation cohort. Patients were allowed to have had prior anti-PD-1, anti-PD-L1 or anti-CTLA-4 therapy, and approximately 40% of the dose-escalation patients had been treated with checkpoint inhibitors. Three dose-escalation patients achieved partial responses, one with hepatocellular carcinoma and two with cutaneous melanoma. The point of sequencing TCRbeta in the periphery was to test whether ivuxolimab changed TCR sequence diversity and drove clonal T-cell expansion. The paper describes the monotherapy dose-escalation part (N of about 57 patients) of the phase I trial of ivuxolimab. Overall study results and their limits: The antigen specificity of the clonally expanded peripheral T cells was not determined. Low levels of normalized T-cell clonal expansion were also seen in some nonresponding patients. Clonal expansion of both CD4+ and CD8+ blood T cells was observed from baseline to week 6 at doses 0.1 to 3.0 mg/kg. After ivuxolimab, expanded clones were on average more numerous among CD8+ T cells than among CD4+ T cells. In partial responders in the 0.1-3.0 mg/kg groups, normalized peripheral clonal expansion was found to be among the lowest, especially among CD8+ T cells.

The sample holds many counts of this clone. What antigen it recognizes has not been identified. Per-nucleotide qualities are absent, and no much larger clonotype sits a single base away. Genomic DNA was extracted from sorted cells for sequencing of the TCRbeta CDR3 region. The immunoSEQ Assay was used to sequence the TCRbeta CDR3 regions. Here the immuneACCESS table is served through TCRdb, limited to in-frame sequences with V and J called. Missing clones are a known gap in these copies; in checked studies unresolved V genes cover under half, and the rest lacks a known reason. Recorded for this sample are about 79,000 clones; 85% to 90% of them occurred a single time. The top ten clonotypes cover roughly 13% of the sample. The trial excluded patients who had a history of autoimmune disease or who were on systemic immunosuppression. Peripheral blood for TCR sequencing was collected from all dose cohorts at baseline, on cycle 4 day 1, and on cycle 7 day 1. Samples were obtained from an open-label, multicenter, first-in-human phase I dose-escalation trial of ivuxolimab. Adults with locally advanced or metastatic melanoma, renal cell carcinoma, hepatocellular carcinoma or head and neck squamous cell carcinoma were enrolled in the trial. Before TCR sequencing, CD4+ and CD8+ T cells were separately sorted from peripheral blood.

The TCR was taken from an adult with an advanced solid tumor such as melanoma, head and neck, liver or kidney cancer. The source was CD4+ or CD8+ T cells sorted from blood, collected in a trial of the OX40 agonist ivuxolimab.

In nucleotides, the sequence is TGTGCCAGCAGCGGACAGGGATCCGAAGCTTTCTTT. Its protein reads: CASSGQGSEAFF. The V and J genes are TRBV2 and TRBJ1-1; TRBD1 aligns with 8 central bases. The CDR3 runs 12 residues from the cysteine to the phenylalanine. Of all the DNA, just the CDR3 is kept, 36 bases in frame from base 1. Looking up the germline V gene yields CDR1 SNHLY and CDR2 FYNNEI. V loses 6 bases at its end and J loses 8 bases; junction bases beyond the gene matches: 5.